The 14 T cell receptor beta chains in this list originate from one sample, sequenced in a study of vaccination effects on CD4 cells after COVID-19. These receptors' targets are unknown. Antigen-specific CD4+ T cells were first expanded with viral peptide pools by the ViraFEST assay and only then sequenced. The culture ran for under eleven days, and then CD4+ T cells were isolated. Recipients of the vaccine had no prior SARS-CoV-2 infection and negative nucleocapsid antibodies. Only in-frame clones appear in the TCRdb table, and some are missing; sequencing was by immunoSEQ multiplex PCR. The profile covers about 71,000 clones, with roughly 70% appearing a single time and roughly 4% taken by the ten largest. This specimen was CD4+ T cells from PBMCs cultured with HCoV-OC43 spike peptides, taken before COVID-19 vaccination. This sample's subset: HCoV-OC43 spike overlapping peptide pool stimulation. All receptors come from a human donor who received a COVID-19 vaccine.

This clone was observed a few times. CDR3 nucleotide sequence: TGCGCCAGCAGCCTAGACAATGCGAACACCGGGGAGCTGTTTTTT. Translating it yields CASSLDNANTGELFF. J is TRBJ2-2 and V is TRBV5-1; no clear D gene. Germline V CDR1 and CDR2: SGHRS, YFSETQ. The V end lost 4 bases, the J end lost 0 bases, and 10 bases lay between the germline ends. The CDR3 runs to 15 residues.

The V gene is TRBV18, the J gene TRBJ2-5; 9 positions match TRBD1. This CDR3 has 16 residues. The V and J ends lost 0 bases and 7 bases, in that order; junction bases with no gene match: 9. Germline CDR1 KGHSH, CDR2 LQKENI. In nucleotides, the CDR3 is TGTGCCAGCTCACCACCGTCGGGACAGGGTCCGGGGACCCAGTACTTC. It encodes CASSPPSGQGPGTQYF.

The rearrangement links TRBV3-1 (or the pseudogene TRBV3-2) to TRBJ1-5, with D unclear. The germline V gene encodes CDR1 LGHDT and CDR2 YNNKEL (reference sequence). Trimming removed 1 base from V and 4 bases from J, with 5 bases in between. CDR3 size: 13 residues. The chain's CDR3 is CASSQGSNQPQHF. DNA for the CDR3: TGTGCCAGCAGCCAAGGTTCGAATCAGCCCCAGCATTTT.

The V call is TRBV18, the J call TRBJ2-3; TRBD1 agrees at 7 bases. The CDR3 covers 15 residues. Germline V CDR1 and CDR2: KGHSH, LQKENI. With V trimmed by 3 bases and J by 2 bases, 5 bases remained unmatched. Written as DNA, the CDR3 is TGTGCCAGCTCACCCGTGGGACAGTCCACAGATACGCAGTATTTT. Its translation: CASSPVGQSTDTQYF.

V is TRBV15 and J is TRBJ2-7; 8 bases map to TRBD1. The germline V gene encodes CDR1 LNHNV and CDR2 YYDKDF (reference sequence). V lost 3 bases, J lost 5 bases, and 9 bases stayed unmatched. The CDR3 sequence is 15 residues long. In DNA, the CDR3 is TGTGCCACCAGCAGCCCGCGGACAGGGCGAAACGAGCAGTACGTC. Its protein is CATSSPRTGRNEQYV.

This sequence joins TRBV5-6 and TRBJ2-7; the match to TRBD1 covers 9 bases. The CDR3 runs to 17 residues. J lost 6 bases, V lost 0 bases, and 13 bases had no gene match. CDR1 and CDR2 from the germline V gene are SGHDT and YYEEEE. CDR3: CASSLDRGRMGWSEQYV. DNA of the CDR3: TGTGCCAGCAGCTTGGACAGGGGGCGAATGGGTTGGTCCGAGCAGTACGTC.

This chain uses TRBV28 with TRBJ1-3; D remains unclear. The CDR3 covers 14 residues. Germline CDR1 reads MDHEN; CDR2 reads SYDVKM. Trimming removed 6 bases at V and 1 base at J, with 10 bases between. Written as DNA, the CDR3 is TGTGCCAGCAGAAAACGAGGGTCTGGAAACACCATATATTTT. Protein: CASRKRGSGNTIYF.

V is TRBV24-1 and J is TRBJ2-5; TRBD2 aligns across 13 bases. The V segment lost 3 bases and the J segment 5 bases; nucleotides outside the gene matches: 5. The CDR3 covers 16 residues. Per germline, CDR1 KGHDR and CDR2 SFDVKD. CDR3 amino acids: CATSDPLLAGGETQYF. CDR3 in DNA: TGTGCCACCAGTGATCCTCTACTAGCGGGAGGGGAGACCCAGTACTTC.

This clone has a handful of counts. The chain couples TRBV7-8 to TRBJ2-7; D is possibly TRBD2 (5 bases). Between the trimmed V and J ends, which lost 5 bases and 4 bases, there was a span of 9 bases. This CDR3 region has 12 residues. In germline, CDR1 is SGHVS, CDR2 FQNEAQ. In DNA form, the CDR3 reads TGTGCCAGCAGCCGAGGGTCTTACGAGCAGTACGTC. This encodes CASSRGSYEQYV.

The sample holds a few counts of this clone. V gene TRBV5-1 combines with J gene TRBJ1-4; D gene ambiguous. The CDR3 consists of 13 residues. The V end lost 5 bases, the J end lost 5 bases, and 10 bases lay between the germline ends. The V gene's germline CDR1 is SGHRS and CDR2 YFSETQ. CDR3 bases: TGCGCCAGCAGGGCTGGAGGGAATGAAAAACTGTTTTTT. As protein: CASRAGGNEKLFF.

V usage is TRBV5-1 and J usage is TRBJ2-3; D tentatively reads TRBD1 or TRBD2 (6 bases each). Trimming stripped 3 bases from V and 2 bases from J, with 13 bases between. Per germline, CDR1 SGHRS and CDR2 YFSETQ. The CDR3 has 15 amino acids. CDR3 DNA sequence: TGCGCCAGCAGCTACTTGGGGGGCTCCACAGATACGCAGTATTTT. Translated: CASSYLGGSTDTQYF.

The chain combines TRBV3-1 (or the pseudogene TRBV3-2) with TRBJ1-1; D possibly corresponds to TRBD1 (6 bases). The length of the CDR3 is 13 residues. Per the germline V gene, CDR1 is LGHDT and CDR2 is YNNKEL (reference sequence). V was clipped by 4 bases and J by 4 bases, with 10 bases between them. CDR3 sequence reads: CASSPIGGTEAFF. DNA of the CDR3: TGTGCCAGCAGCCCCATAGGGGGCACTGAAGCTTTCTTT.

The rearrangement links TRBV12-5 to TRBJ2-3, with 8 positions matching TRBD2. The CDR3 consists of 15 residues. V lost 6 bases, J lost 4 bases, and 9 bases stayed unmatched. Germline V gene lookup returns CDR1 LGHNT and CDR2 FRNRAP. CDR3 amino acids: CASGPPGLGPDTQYF. As DNA, the CDR3 is TGTGCTAGTGGACCCCCGGGACTAGGCCCAGATACGCAGTATTTT.

The rearrangement uses TRBV18 and TRBJ1-2; the D is unclear. Trimming removed 2 bases from V and 1 base from J, with 8 bases in between. This CDR3 spans 14 amino acids. Germline CDR1 reads KGHSH; CDR2 reads LQKENI. The CDR3, as DNA: TGTGCCAGCTCACCAAAAGAGCTTAACTATGGCTACACCTTC. This encodes CASSPKELNYGYTF.